The next 31 T cell receptor beta chains were all read from a single sample in a study of T cells in Graves' hyperthyroidism and ophthalmopathy. TCR beta CDR3 regions were amplified from RNA transcripts. During a first-round RT-PCR of the TCR CDR3, the HTBI primer set was used. Via MiXCR, TCRdb re-called the multiplex PCR reads, giving one row per CDR3 protein. The sample carries 650,000 to 850,000 distinct CDR3 sequences, roughly 20% recorded once. Source material: blood. These receptors all stem from a woman in her 50s with Graves' hyperthyroidism that later progressed to Graves' ophthalmopathy.

The chain combines TRBV19 with TRBJ1-4; D is unclear. This CDR3 spans 17 amino acids. The germline V gene has CDR1 LNHDA and CDR2 SQIVND (reference sequence). The V gene lost 2 bases and the J gene lost 0 bases, with 13 bases spanning the gap. The CDR3 region is CASSIPANSATNEKLFF. CDR3 DNA sequence: TGTGCCAGTAGTATACCAGCCAACTCTGCAACTAATGAAAAACTGTTTTTT.

The chain employs TRBV7-2 and TRBJ1-4; 7 nucleotides align to TRBD1. CDR1 and CDR2 from the germline V gene are SGHTA and FQGNSA. The CDR3 is 15 amino acids. V gave up 4 bases and J gave up 5 bases; unmatched junction bases: 7. In DNA form, the CDR3 reads TGTGCCAGCAGCTCCAGTGGGACAGAGAATGAAAAACTGTTTTTT. It translates to CASSSSGTENEKLFF.

This rearrangement joins TRBV3-1 to TRBJ2-2, with D unclear. The CDR3 runs to 15 residues. V was trimmed by 4 bases and J by 0 bases, leaving 9 bases between them. Germline V gene data show CDR1 as LGHDT and CDR2 as YNNKEL (reference sequence). CDR3: CASSPWITNTGELFF. The CDR3 DNA is TGTGCCAGCAGCCCTTGGATAACGAACACCGGGGAGCTGTTTTTT.

The chain links TRBV9 to TRBJ2-6; D possibly corresponds to TRBD1 (6 bases). Between the trimmed V and J ends, which lost 0 bases and 5 bases, there was a span of 15 bases. Germline CDR1 reads SGDLS; CDR2 reads YYNGEE. The CDR3 length is 17 residues. Written as DNA, the CDR3 is TGTGCCAGCAGCGTAGGGCAGGGGCCCCCCTGGGCCAACGTCCTGACTTTC. Residues: CASSVGQGPPWANVLTF.

This clonotype was picked up many times. This chain uses TRBV7-9 with TRBJ2-5, with TRBD2 as a possible D gene (6 bases). V lost 6 bases to trimming and J lost 4 bases, with 21 bases between them. The CDR3 has 16 residues. Germline V lookup: CDR1 SEHNR, CDR2 FQNEAQ (reference sequence). This chain's CDR3 is CASSISPNVGGETQYF. The CDR3 nucleotides are TGTGCCAGCAGTATATCACCTAATGTGGGGGGAGAGACCCAGTACTTC.

About this clonotype itself: A much larger clone differs by one base, so this may be a read error. The genes are TRBV12-3 or TRBV12-4 and TRBJ2-5; D not certain. The CDR3 consists of 12 residues. V shed 6 bases and J shed 2 bases, with 7 bases lying between them. The CDR3, as DNA: TGTGCCAGCAGGGAAGGACAAGAGACCCAGTACTTC. It yields the protein CASREGQETQYF.

The J gene is TRBJ1-3, the V gene TRBV5-1; possible D gene TRBD1, 5 bases. Trimming left V 4 bases short and J 2 bases short, with 13 bases between. The CDR3 consists of 15 residues. Germline loops: CDR1 SGHRS, CDR2 YFSETQ. CDR3 protein: CASSPDSGPGNTIYF. The CDR3 DNA sequence: TGCGCCAGCAGCCCCGACAGCGGGCCTGGAAACACCATATATTTT.

This clonotype was counted only a few times. An end of the junction does not agree with germline; a read error may underlie this. This rearrangement joins TRBV11-2 to TRBJ2-1; the D gene is possibly TRBD2 (5 bases). Germline CDR1 is SGHAT and CDR2 is FQNNGV. CDR3 length equals 13 residues. The CDR3 region has the DNA TGTGCCAGCAGCTTACCCGAGGGTAATGGGCAGTTCTTC. It yields the protein CASSLPEGNGQFF.

Many counts were recorded for this clonotype. The rearrangement links TRBV5-5 to TRBJ2-2, with a weak D call TRBD1 (6 bases). Germline lookup yields CDR1 SGHKS and CDR2 YYEKEE (reference sequence). The germline V and J ends were trimmed by 0 bases and 4 bases, with 10 bases remaining between them. The CDR3 runs 15 residues. CDR3 region: CASSLDRVPTGELFF. Written as DNA, the CDR3 is TGTGCCAGCAGCTTGGACAGGGTCCCCACCGGGGAGCTGTTTTTT.

This clonotype was observed a handful of times. The V and J genes are TRBV20-1 and TRBJ1-5; the D is unclear. The CDR3 runs 15 residues. V lost 3 bases to trimming and J lost 2 bases, with 14 bases between them. Germline lookup yields CDR1 DFQATT and CDR2 SNEGSKA (reference sequence). CDR3 nucleotides: TGCAGTGCTAGTGGGGTAGGGATGGGCAATCAGCCCCAGCATTTT. The encoded protein is CSASGVGMGNQPQHF.

This chain uses TRBV6-5 with TRBJ2-7, with 8 bases that match TRBD1. CDR3 length: 16 amino acids. Losses at the gene ends were 2 bases for V and 0 bases for J; bases not matched to a gene: 6. CDR1 is MNHEY, CDR2 SVGAGI, per germline. CDR3 loop: CASSYRTGHFSYEQYF. In DNA form, the CDR3 reads TGTGCCAGCAGTTACAGGACAGGGCATTTCTCCTACGAGCAGTACTTC.

At least ten counts were recorded for this clonotype. This chain links TRBV3-1 with TRBJ1-1, with D hard to call. The CDR3 covers 15 residues. V lost 0 bases to trimming and J lost 4 bases, with 12 bases between them. Germline V lookup: CDR1 LGHDT, CDR2 YNNKEL (reference sequence). The CDR3 loop is CASSQEVGPTTEAFF. For the CDR3, the DNA is TGTGCCAGCAGCCAAGAGGTTGGGCCTACCACTGAAGCTTTCTTT.

The chain carries TRBV7-3 and TRBJ2-5; TRBD2 is a possible D gene (5 bases). Trimming stripped 8 bases from V and 7 bases from J, with 20 bases between. This CDR3 contains 14 residues. The germline V gene encodes CDR1 SGHTA and CDR2 FQGTGA. The CDR3 loop is CASHQRASRLTQYF. The CDR3 nucleotides read TGTGCCAGCCACCAACGGGCTAGCAGGCTGACCCAGTACTTC.

On this clonotype: A much larger clonotype is one base distant, so this may be a read error. The rearrangement joins TRBV30 to TRBJ2-1; 11 nucleotides agree with TRBD2. The CDR3 spans 14 residues. Germline assignment: CDR1 GTSNPN and CDR2 SVGIG (reference sequence). In nucleotides, the CDR3 is TGTGCCTGGAGTAAACTAGCGGGGGAAAATGGGCAGTTCTTC. Translated: CAWSKLAGENGQFF.

This clonotype came up many times. The rearrangement joins TRBV2 to TRBJ2-1; 8 bases align to TRBD2. V shed 7 bases and J 2 bases; nucleotides not matched to a gene: 7. The CDR3 totals 15 residues. CDR1 is SNHLY and CDR2 is FYNNEI in the germline V gene. CDR3: CASISLRGAYNEQFF. The CDR3 nucleotides read TGTGCCAGCATTAGTTTGCGGGGGGCCTACAATGAGCAGTTCTTC.

This clonotype was detected only a few times. The chain combines TRBV6-2 or TRBV6-3 with TRBJ2-7; D may be TRBD2 (6 bases). The CDR3 is 15 amino acids. Germline V CDR1 and CDR2: MNHEY, SVGEGT. V lost 2 bases, J lost 2 bases, and 13 bases lay in between. The CDR3, as DNA: TGTGCCAGCAGTTACGGGAGGACGTCAACCTACGAGCAGTACTTC. Its protein product is CASSYGRTSTYEQYF.

J is TRBJ1-5 and V is TRBV7-8; the D gene is possibly TRBD1 (6 bases). Germline CDR1 SGHVS, CDR2 FQNEAQ. There are 16 residues in the CDR3. The V end lost 6 bases, the J end lost 1 base, and 16 bases lay between the germline ends. CDR3 sequence: CASSRRGGLSNQPQHF. Written as DNA, the CDR3 is TGTGCCAGCAGTCGACGGGGGGGGCTGAGCAATCAGCCCCAGCATTTT.

The sample holds many counts of this clonotype. CDR3 bases: TGTGCCAGCAGCTTACCCCGGGTACCGCGAGGGGAGCTGTTTTTT. Translation: CASSLPRVPRGELFF. The V call is TRBV11-2, the J call TRBJ2-2; no definite D call. The V end was cut by 2 bases, the J end by 8 bases, with 15 bases between. This CDR3 spans 15 amino acids. The germline gives CDR1 SGHAT, CDR2 FQNNGV.

The chain carries TRBV27 and TRBJ2-1, with 7 bases matching TRBD2. Losses at the gene ends were 1 base for V and 2 bases for J; bases not matched to a gene: 14. The CDR3 is made up of 19 amino acids. Germline V CDR1 and CDR2: MNHEY, SMNVEV (reference sequence). CDR3 DNA sequence: TGTGCCAGCAGTTTATACGGACTAGAGGGTAGCGTTACCTACAATGAGCAGTTCTTC. Its protein product is CASSLYGLEGSVTYNEQFF.

This clonotype appeared many times. This chain uses TRBV3-1 with TRBJ1-1; D not resolved. Germline CDR1 reads LGHDT; CDR2 reads YNNKEL (reference sequence). The CDR3 has 14 residues. Trimming shortened V by 4 bases and J by 2 bases, and 11 bases separated the two germline ends. The CDR3 here is CASSPQSSNTEAFF. The CDR3 nucleotides are TGTGCCAGCAGCCCGCAGAGTTCTAACACTGAAGCTTTCTTT.

This clonotype was picked up many times. In DNA, the CDR3 is TGTGCCAGCAGTATCCTGGCCGGGCCCTCGGGCTATGGCTACACCTTC. Its protein is CASSILAGPSGYGYTF. The chain couples TRBV12-3 or TRBV12-4 to TRBJ1-2; D gene unclear. The CDR3 contains 16 residues. V lost 5 bases to trimming and J lost 4 bases, with 20 bases between them.

This chain joins TRBV4-1 and TRBJ2-5; tentative D call: TRBD1 (5 bases). The V and J ends lost 1 base and 5 bases respectively, with 11 bases between them. Germline V gives CDR1 MGHRA, CDR2 YSYEKL. CDR3 length: 14 residues. The CDR3 DNA reads TGCGCCAGCAGCCAAGTTGTGGGGCCGGAGACCCAGTACTTC. Translating it yields CASSQVVGPETQYF.

This rearrangement joins TRBV20-1 to TRBJ1-1; D uncertain. Per germline, CDR1 DFQATT and CDR2 SNEGSKA (reference sequence). The CDR3 loop spans 15 amino acids. Trimming took off 6 bases at V and 0 bases at J, with 17 bases between the two ends. In nucleotides, the CDR3 is TGCAGTGCGGCGGGTGGAGAGATGTTGAACACTGAAGCTTTCTTT. This sequence encodes CSAAGGEMLNTEAFF.

This clonotype was counted only a few times. The chain carries TRBV20-1 and TRBJ1-1; no clear D. The CDR3 runs to 13 residues. Looked up from germline, CDR1 is DFQATT and CDR2 is SNEGSKA (reference sequence). V lost 6 bases to trimming and J lost 6 bases, with 17 bases between them. CDR3 in amino acids: CSASWTVTPEAFF. The CDR3 bases are TGCAGTGCAAGTTGGACCGTTACGCCTGAAGCTTTCTTT.

The CDR3 protein is CASSLSAGVYEQFF. CDR3 in DNA: TGTGCCAGCAGTTTATCGGCTGGGGTTTACGAGCAGTTCTTC. The chain has TRBV27 and TRBJ2-1; D gene unclear. Trimming pared 0 bases from V and 10 bases from J, leaving 13 bases between. Germline V CDR1 and CDR2: MNHEY, SMNVEV (reference sequence). The CDR3 runs to 14 residues.

The J gene is TRBJ2-3, the V gene TRBV20-1; 7 positions agree with TRBD2. The CDR3 has 15 residues. Losses at the gene ends were 1 base for V and 6 bases for J; bases not matched to a gene: 10. The germline CDR1 and CDR2 sequences are DFQATT and SNEGSKA (reference sequence). CDR3 sequence reads: CSARGLAGVQDTQYF. As DNA, the CDR3 is TGCAGTGCTAGAGGGCTTGCGGGGGTCCAGGATACGCAGTATTTT.

This clonotype was seen ten or more times. The chain joins TRBV3-1 to TRBJ2-3; TRBD2 is a possible D gene (6 bases). V lost 3 bases and J lost 2, with 15 bases in between. CDR3 size: 16 residues. Germline V gene lookup returns CDR1 LGHDT and CDR2 YNNKEL (reference sequence). The DNA for the CDR3 is TGTGCCAGCAGCCATCAGGGTAGCGGAGACACAGATACGCAGTATTTT. It translates to CASSHQGSGDTDTQYF.

This clonotype was seen a handful of times. The chain couples TRBV15 to TRBJ1-1; TRBD1 aligns across 7 bases. CDR1 and CDR2 from the germline V gene are LNHNV and YYDKDF (reference sequence). The trim removed 0 bases at V and 6 bases at J, leaving 7 bases unmatched. This CDR3 is 15 amino acids long. As DNA, the CDR3 is TGTGCCACCAGCAGAGATCTGTATCAGGGGGCTGAAGCTTTCTTT. Translation gives CATSRDLYQGAEAFF.

This clonotype was seen ten or more times. J is TRBJ2-7 and V is TRBV12-3 or TRBV12-4, with TRBD2 as a possible D gene (6 bases). V shed 5 bases and J shed 2 bases, with 16 bases lying between them. This CDR3 has 15 residues. CDR3 residues: CASSPRGARAYEQYF. CDR3 coding DNA: TGTGCCAGCAGTCCCCGCGGGGCTCGGGCCTACGAGCAGTACTTC.

The genes are TRBV7-9 and TRBJ2-3; unclear D gene. Trimming took off 1 base at V and 2 bases at J, with 13 bases between the two ends. The CDR3 extends over 16 amino acids. From germline, CDR1 is SEHNR and CDR2 FQNEAQ (reference sequence). The CDR3 here is CASSLGAGRTTDTQYF. The CDR3 nucleotides are TGTGCCAGCAGCTTAGGGGCCGGCAGGACCACAGATACGCAGTATTTT.

This clonotype was counted a few times. The rearrangement uses TRBV29-1 and TRBJ2-3; TRBD2 matches at 9 bases. The junction had 8 bases not matched to a gene; V was cut back by 1 base and J by 0 bases. Germline V gives CDR1 SQVTM, CDR2 ANQGSEA. The CDR3 consists of 17 residues. CDR3 sequence reads: CSVEGPASGVSTDTQYF. The CDR3 bases are TGCAGCGTTGAAGGCCCTGCTAGCGGGGTGAGCACAGATACGCAGTATTTT.